This entry lists 25 T cell receptor beta chains sequenced from one sample in a study of early T cells in non-severe SARS-CoV-2 infection. One entry per CDR3 protein results from TCRdb running MiXCR on the 5' RACE reads. This table has about 110,000 distinct CDR3 sequences, approximately 12% appearing once. Material: whole blood, obtained at baseline. The source of these receptors is an adult who was a healthcare worker with PCR-confirmed SARS-CoV-2 infection or an uninfected control (not recorded which).

This clonotype was recorded a few times. This sequence joins TRBV3-1 and TRBJ1-1, with D maybe TRBD1 (5 bases). CDR3 length: 18 amino acids. V lost 1 base to trimming and J lost 0 bases, with 18 bases between them. Per germline, CDR1 LGHDT and CDR2 YNNKEL (reference sequence). This CDR3 reads CASSQVLAGGAMNTEAFF. CDR3 in DNA: TGTGCCAGCAGCCAAGTTTTGGCGGGAGGGGCTATGAACACTGAAGCTTTCTTT.

V gene TRBV5-1 combines with J gene TRBJ2-7; 10 nucleotides align to TRBD1. The CDR3 runs to 14 residues. V trimming: 4 bases; J trimming: 6 bases; junction bases outside the gene matches: 7. CDR1 is SGHRS and CDR2 is YFSETQ in the germline V gene. The CDR3 DNA follows: TGCGCCAGCAGCGCGGGACAGGGGATTCGCGAGCAGTACTTC. It translates to CASSAGQGIREQYF.

This clonotype has just a few counts. The rearrangement links TRBV3-1 to TRBJ1-2; D perhaps matches TRBD1 (5 bases). The CDR3 extends over 14 amino acids. The V end was cut by 4 bases, the J end by 4 bases, with 13 bases between. In germline, CDR1 is LGHDT, CDR2 YNNKEL (reference sequence). The DNA of the CDR3 is TGTGCCAGCAGCCCCACTATGACAGTCTATGGCTACACCTTC. The encoded protein is CASSPTMTVYGYTF.

The sample holds a few counts of this clonotype. This chain joins TRBV4-2 and TRBJ1-6; the D is unclear. Germline CDR1 and CDR2: LGHNA and YNFKEQ. Trimming removed 1 base from V and 7 bases from J, with 5 bases in between. CDR3 size: 13 residues. The CDR3 is CASSQVENSPLHF. CDR3 DNA: TGTGCCAGCAGCCAAGTGGAGAATTCACCCCTCCACTTT.

This clonotype was seen ten or more times. The chain couples TRBV12-3 or TRBV12-4 to TRBJ1-2; the D is unclear. The CDR3 runs 16 residues. Trimming pared 4 bases from V and 0 bases from J, leaving 15 bases between. In nucleotides, the CDR3 is TGTGCCAGCAGTTACCCCTCGGGATTTCCTAACTATGGCTACACCTTC. Protein sequence: CASSYPSGFPNYGYTF.

The chain carries TRBV19 and TRBJ2-1; 8 positions match TRBD2. The CDR3 is made up of 15 amino acids. Trimming took 5 bases from V and 5 from J; bases not matched to a gene: 8. The germline V gene has CDR1 LNHDA and CDR2 SQIVND (reference sequence). CDR3 in amino acids: CASSAPGGVHNEQFF. The CDR3 region has the DNA TGTGCCAGTAGTGCGCCCGGGGGGGTCCACAATGAGCAGTTCTTC.

The chain combines TRBV2 with TRBJ2-7, with 13 bases matching TRBD2. The V segment lost 7 bases and the J segment 4 bases; nucleotides outside the gene matches: 4. The CDR3 length is 14 residues. Germline CDR1 SNHLY, CDR2 FYNNEI. The CDR3 DNA is TGTGCCAGCAAACCGGGACTAGCGGGATACGAGCAGTACTTC. Protein: CASKPGLAGYEQYF.

This chain uses TRBV6-5 with TRBJ2-7; weak D call: TRBD2 (5 bases). CDR1 MNHEY and CDR2 SVGAGI come from the germline V gene. CDR3 length equals 13 residues. Trimming took 2 bases from V and 4 from J, leaving 9 bases between them. CDR3 nucleotides: TGTGCCAGCAGTTACGGAAGAGGGTACGAGCAGTACTTC. Amino acid sequence: CASSYGRGYEQYF.

This clonotype was observed a handful of times. The rearrangement links TRBV28 to TRBJ2-1; possible D gene TRBD1, 5 bases. Germline CDR1 MDHEN, CDR2 SYDVKM. The CDR3 extends over 13 amino acids. With 6 bases removed from V and 2 bases from J, the gap between germline ends came to 8 bases. CDR3 in amino acids: CASRQDTYNEQFF. CDR3 in DNA: TGTGCCAGCAGACAGGATACCTACAATGAGCAGTTCTTC.

V usage is TRBV5-5 and J usage is TRBJ2-1; 8 nucleotides line up with TRBD2. From germline, CDR1 is SGHKS and CDR2 YYEKEE (reference sequence). Trimming at V came to 2 bases and at J to 5 bases, leaving 6 bases not matched to a gene. There are 15 residues in the CDR3. The CDR3 reads CASSLRGRNDNEQFF. The CDR3 DNA is TGTGCCAGCAGCTTACGCGGGAGGAACGACAATGAGCAGTTCTTC.

This clonotype was counted many times. V usage is TRBV20-1 and J usage is TRBJ1-5, with D hard to call. This CDR3 has 15 amino acids. With 0 bases removed from V and 0 bases from J, the gap between germline ends came to 9 bases. Germline loops: CDR1 DFQATT, CDR2 SNEGSKA (reference sequence). In DNA, the CDR3 is TGCAGTGCTAGAGATACGGCAGATAGCAATCAGCCCCAGCATTTT. Its translation: CSARDTADSNQPQHF.

The chain couples TRBV2 to TRBJ1-5; no firm D call. With 8 bases removed from V and 0 bases from J, the gap between germline ends came to 14 bases. Germline V gives CDR1 SNHLY, CDR2 FYNNEI. The CDR3 covers 15 residues. The CDR3 spells CASSPGRVSNQPQHF. The CDR3 bases are TGTGCCAGCTCCCCCGGACGTGTTAGCAATCAGCCCCAGCATTTT.

The sample holds many counts of this clonotype. The chain links TRBV18 to TRBJ1-1; D perhaps matches TRBD1 (5 bases). V was pared by 6 bases and J by 3 bases, with 11 bases between. The CDR3 is 13 amino acids. Germline assignment: CDR1 KGHSH and CDR2 LQKENI. The CDR3 is CASSPGGDTEAFF. CDR3 bases: TGTGCCAGCTCCCCTGGAGGGGACACTGAAGCTTTCTTT.

This clonotype was observed a handful of times. The rearrangement joins TRBV20-1 to TRBJ1-1; TRBD1 might be the D (6 bases). The CDR3 totals 13 residues. Germline values: CDR1 DFQATT, CDR2 SNEGSKA (reference sequence). V was pared by 1 base and J by 2 bases, with 8 bases between. CDR3 sequence: CSARGTANTEAFF. The DNA for the CDR3 is TGCAGTGCTAGAGGGACAGCAAACACTGAAGCTTTCTTT.

This chain uses TRBV12-3 or TRBV12-4 with TRBJ2-1; D perhaps matches TRBD1 (6 bases). CDR3 length: 15 residues. The V end was cut by 2 bases, the J end by 7 bases, with 15 bases between. The CDR3 is CASSLLAQGTNEQFF. CDR3 DNA sequence: TGTGCCAGCAGTTTATTGGCCCAGGGGACGAATGAGCAGTTCTTC.

J is TRBJ1-6 and V is TRBV3-1; tentatively, D is TRBD1 (6 bases). The CDR3 is 16 residues long. Germline V CDR1 and CDR2: LGHDT, YNNKEL (reference sequence). V was clipped by 0 bases and J by 6 bases, with 12 bases between them. DNA of the CDR3: TGTGCCAGCAGCCAAGATCAGGGGCTCTCTAATTCACCCCTCCACTTT. Protein sequence: CASSQDQGLSNSPLHF.

This clonotype has just a few counts. This chain connects TRBV27 to TRBJ1-5; D is uncertain. V lost 3 bases and J lost 7, with 10 bases in between. Germline CDR1 reads MNHEY; CDR2 reads SMNVEV (reference sequence). CDR3 length: 13 amino acids. CDR3 DNA sequence: TGTGCCAGCAGTTTCGGAGGAGGGCAGCCCCAGCATTTT. Encoded protein: CASSFGGGQPQHF.

The chain recombines TRBV5-4 with TRBJ2-6; weak D call: TRBD1 (5 bases). The CDR3 has 15 residues. The V gene lost 2 bases and the J gene lost 0 bases, with 6 bases spanning the gap. Germline CDR1 and CDR2: SGHNT and YYREEE (reference sequence). CDR3 DNA sequence: TGTGCCAGCAGCTTCGACAGCTCTGGGGCCAACGTCCTGACTTTC. Translated, it gives CASSFDSSGANVLTF.

This clonotype showed up many times. The chain combines TRBV5-1 with TRBJ2-1, with 7 bases lining up with TRBD2. The germline gives CDR1 SGHRS, CDR2 YFSETQ. The V segment lost 1 base and the J segment 6 bases; nucleotides outside the gene matches: 1. The CDR3 covers 13 residues. The CDR3 here is CASSLSGTNEQFF. CDR3 nucleotides: TGCGCCAGCAGCTTGAGCGGGACCAATGAGCAGTTCTTC.

V gene TRBV5-4 combines with J gene TRBJ2-1; a possible D gene is TRBD2 (5 bases). Germline V gene lookup returns CDR1 SGHNT and CDR2 YYREEE (reference sequence). Trimming pared 5 bases from V and 5 bases from J, leaving 14 bases between. This CDR3 is built from 14 residues. The CDR3 protein is CASRPVGKNNEQFF. In nucleotides, the CDR3 is TGTGCCAGCAGACCGGTCGGGAAAAACAATGAGCAGTTCTTC.

The V call is TRBV19, the J call TRBJ1-2; D perhaps matches TRBD1 (6 bases). This CDR3 is 13 amino acids long. CDR1 is LNHDA and CDR2 is SQIVND in the germline V gene (reference sequence). Trimming left V 5 bases short and J 5 bases short, with 12 bases between. As DNA, the CDR3 is TGTGCCAGTAGTTTGTTCACAGGGTATGGCTACACCTTC. Amino acids: CASSLFTGYGYTF.

This clonotype has more than one count but fewer than ten. V and J are TRBV19 and TRBJ1-4, with 12 positions matching TRBD1. With 6 bases clipped from V and 8 bases from J, the junction kept 4 bases outside the gene matches. Germline lookup yields CDR1 LNHDA and CDR2 SQIVND (reference sequence). This CDR3 region has 14 residues. The CDR3 region has the DNA TGTGCCAGTAGCACCGGGACAGGGGGCGAAAAACTGTTTTTT. Encoded protein: CASSTGTGGEKLFF. Looking up the rest from reference TRBV19 and TRBJ1-4 gives the full variable domain: DGGITQSPKYLFRKEGQNVTLSCEQNLNHDAMYWYRQDPGQGLRLIYYSQIVNDFQKGDIAEGYSVSREKKESFPLTVTSAQKNPTAFYLCASSTGTGGEKLFFGSGTQLSVL.

The chain combines TRBV28 with TRBJ2-7; D unclear. There are 15 residues in the CDR3. Trimming stripped 4 bases from V and 0 bases from J, with 13 bases between. Germline V lookup: CDR1 MDHEN, CDR2 SYDVKM. DNA for the CDR3: TGTGCCAGCAGTTCCCGGCAGCACCTCTCCTACGAGCAGTACTTC. It codes for CASSSRQHLSYEQYF.

This clonotype was recorded many times. V gene TRBV7-3 combines with J gene TRBJ2-2; TRBD1 is a possible D gene (5 bases). The germline V gene has CDR1 SGHTA and CDR2 FQGTGA. The CDR3 is made up of 12 amino acids. Trimming pared 5 bases from V and 7 bases from J, leaving 8 bases between. CDR3: CASSPQGGELFF. In nucleotides, the CDR3 is TGTGCCAGCAGCCCCCAGGGCGGGGAGCTGTTTTTT.

This clonotype was seen more than once but under ten times. The chain joins TRBV12-3 or TRBV12-4 to TRBJ1-2; tentatively, D is TRBD1 (6 bases). There are 12 residues in the CDR3. V lost 5 bases and J lost 6, with 10 bases in between. The CDR3, as DNA: TGTGCCAGCAGTCAGTGGGGGCATGGCTACACCTTC. This translates into CASSQWGHGYTF.